This TCR beta chain was found in a study of radiation and T cells in renal cell carcinoma (dated by TCRdb to between 2020 and 2021). Background for the entire study: Samples were obtained from a clinical trial, in which 15 Gy stereotactic body radiation therapy was delivered to primary renal cell carcinomas and nephrectomy was performed 4 weeks later. TCR beta sequencing covered approximately 50 samples in total, comprising some 25 tumors and 27 peripheral blood samples. Across all 50 or so samples, 4 million or so unique CDR3 nucleotide sequences encoding roughly 2.7 million unique CDR3 amino acid sequences were identified.

Results and caveats for the whole study, not just this receptor: An increase in top tumor clonotypes in blood was observed from baseline to 2 weeks post-radiation, followed by contraction by 4 weeks, which was taken to suggest transient expansion of tumor-resident clones. Effects of radiation dose or scheduling on the TCR repertoire could not be addressed with the single-armed trial design. Dynamics of the blood repertoire were not tracked past 4 weeks after treatment. No pretreatment tumor biopsies were available, so the baseline intratumoral presence of clonotypes could not be determined.

Notes on this clone: No cognate antigen has been identified for it. The record has no base qualities; no much larger clone is one base away.

The immunoSEQ kit was used, according to the manufacturer's recommendations, to generate TCR beta libraries from genomic DNA. Library preparation used a first multiplex PCR with proprietary primers, then a second PCR adding unique barcodes, with bead cleanups after each round. A positive control reaction and a negative control reaction, both provided in the kit, were run with every batch of samples. The final libraries underwent checking on an Agilent 4200 TapeStation D1000 ScreenTape, volumetric pooling, and quantification by qPCR. Sequencing was performed on an Illumina NextSeq500 using a MidOutput 150-cycle cartridge, with 156 Read1 cycles, 15 Index1 cycles, and the kit custom primers. The pooled library was loaded at approximately 0.92 pM, and approximately 20% PhiX control was spiked in. In the authors' own workflow: Vendor-processed data were analyzed in R, with a clonotype defined as all T cells sharing the same CDR3 nucleotide sequence. For clone abundance analyses, frequencies were normalized to the 10,000 most abundant clones in each sample. Before analysis, public T cell clones were removed, and these numbered fewer than six per sample on average. An abundance difference of at least 32-fold between compartments was the criterion for calling clonotypes tumor-enriched or baseline blood-enriched. A beta-binomial differential abundance model was applied to find clonotypes that expanded or contracted between blood time points. The Baroni-Urbani and Buser coefficient was used to measure tumor-blood repertoire similarity, and groups were compared with two-tailed Wilcoxon tests in R. TCRdb carries this immuneACCESS record with in-frame sequences only. Its versions omit some clonotypes, under half of them owing to an unresolved V gene in the studies checked, with the rest unexplained. V, J and clone size derive from that table, while D and trimming were established from the DNA sequence. The sample table shows around 130,000 clones, and 70% to 90% are seen once. Over 1.5% of the sample is held by the ten biggest clonotypes.

Taken with the paper, the label for time point translates to: blood 2 weeks post-SBRT. The meaning of the sample's treatment or condition label: 15 Gy SBRT to primary tumor, nephrectomy 4 weeks later. To follow tumor-enriched clonotypes, serial peripheral blood was collected from radiation-treated patients at baseline and at 2 weeks and 4 weeks after SBRT. Every patient had renal cell carcinoma of clear cell pathology. Genomic DNA for TCR sequencing was prepared using the QIAamp DNA Blood Mini Kit (Qiagen). The analyses included just those samples that passed every quality control check. The CDR3 goes from the cysteine to the phenylalanine over 15 residues. Only the CDR3 region is kept as DNA, spanning 45 bases read in frame from base 1. Reading the germline V gene (reference sequence) gives CDR1 LNHDA and CDR2 SQIVND. V was cut back by 4 bases and J by 8 bases, leaving a gap of 17 bases between them.

This chain is built from TRBV19 and TRBJ1-4; the D gene assignment is ambiguous. The sequence derives from a woman aged 60-75 years with renal cell carcinoma. The starting material was blood, obtained from a patient whose treatment included radiotherapy and nephrectomy. CDR3 reads: CASSRRSSNEEKLFF. The bases are TGTGCCAGTAGTAGACGAAGCTCCAATGAAGAAAAACTGTTTTTT.